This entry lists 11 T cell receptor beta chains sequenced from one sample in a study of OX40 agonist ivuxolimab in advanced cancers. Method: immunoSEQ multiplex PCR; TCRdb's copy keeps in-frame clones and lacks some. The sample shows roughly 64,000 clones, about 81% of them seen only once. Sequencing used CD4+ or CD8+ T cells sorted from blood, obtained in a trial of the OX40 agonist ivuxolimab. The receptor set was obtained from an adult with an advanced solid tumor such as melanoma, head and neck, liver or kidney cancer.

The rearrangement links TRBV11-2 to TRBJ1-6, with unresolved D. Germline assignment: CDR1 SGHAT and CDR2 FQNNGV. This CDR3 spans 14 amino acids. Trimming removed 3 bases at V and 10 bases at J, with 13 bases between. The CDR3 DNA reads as TGTGCCAGCAGCTTTAGGAGGGAGGTGTCACCCCTCCACTTT. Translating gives CASSFRREVSPLHF.

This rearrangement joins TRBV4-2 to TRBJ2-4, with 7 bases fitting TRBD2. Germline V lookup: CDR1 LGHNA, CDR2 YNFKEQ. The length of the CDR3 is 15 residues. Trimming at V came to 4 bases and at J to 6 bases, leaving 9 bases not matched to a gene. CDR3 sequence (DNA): TGTGCCAGCAGCCTAAACCGGGGAGGGGCAAACATTCAGTACTTC. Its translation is CASSLNRGGANIQYF.

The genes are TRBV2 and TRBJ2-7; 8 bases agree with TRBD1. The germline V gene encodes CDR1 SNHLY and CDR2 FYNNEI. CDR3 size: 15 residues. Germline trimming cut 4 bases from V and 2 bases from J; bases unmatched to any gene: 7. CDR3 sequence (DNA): TGTGCCAGCAGTGCCACCGGGACAGGAGCCTACGAGCAGTACTTC. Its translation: CASSATGTGAYEQYF.

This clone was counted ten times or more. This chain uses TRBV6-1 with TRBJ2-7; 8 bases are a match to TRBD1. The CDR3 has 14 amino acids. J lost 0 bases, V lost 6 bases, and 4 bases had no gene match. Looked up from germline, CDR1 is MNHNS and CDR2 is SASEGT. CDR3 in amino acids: CASSTDRVSYEQYF. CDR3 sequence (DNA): TGTGCCAGCAGCACGGACAGGGTCTCCTACGAGCAGTACTTC.

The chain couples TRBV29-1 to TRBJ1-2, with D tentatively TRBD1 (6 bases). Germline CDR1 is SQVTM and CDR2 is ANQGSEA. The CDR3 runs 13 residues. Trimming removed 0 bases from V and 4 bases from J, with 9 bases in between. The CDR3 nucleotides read TGCAGCGTTGAAGAGAGCAGGGGCTATGGCTACACCTTC. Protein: CSVEESRGYGYTF.

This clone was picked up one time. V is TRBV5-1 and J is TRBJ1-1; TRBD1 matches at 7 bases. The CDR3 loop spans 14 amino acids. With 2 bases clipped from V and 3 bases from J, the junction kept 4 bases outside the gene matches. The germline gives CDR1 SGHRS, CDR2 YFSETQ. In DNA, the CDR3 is TGCGCCAGCAGCTTACAGGGGAGTCACACTGAAGCTTTCTTT. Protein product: CASSLQGSHTEAFF.

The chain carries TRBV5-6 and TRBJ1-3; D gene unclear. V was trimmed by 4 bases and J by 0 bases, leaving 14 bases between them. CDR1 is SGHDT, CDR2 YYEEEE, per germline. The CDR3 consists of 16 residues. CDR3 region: CASSPPRRISGNTIYF. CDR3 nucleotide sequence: TGTGCCAGCAGCCCTCCTAGACGGATCTCTGGAAACACCATATATTTT. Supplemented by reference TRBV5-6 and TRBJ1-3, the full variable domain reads DAGVTQSPTHLIKTRGQQVTLRCSPKSGHDTVSWYQQALGQGPQFIFQYYEEEERQRGNFPDRFSGHQFPNYSSELNVNALLLGDSALYLCASSPPRRISGNTIYFGEGSWLTVV.

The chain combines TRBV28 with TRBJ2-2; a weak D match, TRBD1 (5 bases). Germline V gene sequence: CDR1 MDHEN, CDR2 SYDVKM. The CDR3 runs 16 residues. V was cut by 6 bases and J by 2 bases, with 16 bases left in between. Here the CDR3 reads CASSPWGSGNTGELFF. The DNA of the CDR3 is TGTGCCAGCAGCCCCTGGGGCTCGGGCAACACCGGGGAGCTGTTTTTT.

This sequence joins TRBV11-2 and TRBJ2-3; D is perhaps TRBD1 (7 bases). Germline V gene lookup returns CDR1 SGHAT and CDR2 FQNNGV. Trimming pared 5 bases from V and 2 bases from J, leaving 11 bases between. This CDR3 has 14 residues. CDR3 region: CASSRGRDTDTQYF. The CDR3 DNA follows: TGTGCCAGCAGCAGGGGGCGGGACACAGATACGCAGTATTTT.

The CDR3 region is CASSAGPSGSYNEQFF. CDR3 bases: TGTGCCAGCTCCGCAGGACCTTCAGGCTCCTACAATGAGCAGTTCTTC. The chain has TRBV18 and TRBJ2-1; D not certain. CDR1 and CDR2 from the germline V gene are KGHSH and LQKENI. The V gene lost 6 bases and the J gene lost 0 bases, with 15 bases spanning the gap. The CDR3 extends over 16 amino acids. Together with reference TRBV18 and TRBJ2-1, the CDR3 gives the full variable domain: NAGVMQNPRHLVRRRGQEARLRCSPMKGHSHVYWYRQLPEEGLKFMVYLQKENIIDESGMPKERFSAEFPKEGPSILRIQQVVRGDSAAYFCASSAGPSGSYNEQFFGPGTRLTVL.

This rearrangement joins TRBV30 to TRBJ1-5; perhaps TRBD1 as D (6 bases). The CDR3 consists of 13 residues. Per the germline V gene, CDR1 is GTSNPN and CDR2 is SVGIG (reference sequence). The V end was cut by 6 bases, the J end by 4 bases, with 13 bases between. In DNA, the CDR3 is TGTGCCTGCTTTCGACAGGCTAATCAGCCCCAGCATTTT. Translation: CACFRQANQPQHF.